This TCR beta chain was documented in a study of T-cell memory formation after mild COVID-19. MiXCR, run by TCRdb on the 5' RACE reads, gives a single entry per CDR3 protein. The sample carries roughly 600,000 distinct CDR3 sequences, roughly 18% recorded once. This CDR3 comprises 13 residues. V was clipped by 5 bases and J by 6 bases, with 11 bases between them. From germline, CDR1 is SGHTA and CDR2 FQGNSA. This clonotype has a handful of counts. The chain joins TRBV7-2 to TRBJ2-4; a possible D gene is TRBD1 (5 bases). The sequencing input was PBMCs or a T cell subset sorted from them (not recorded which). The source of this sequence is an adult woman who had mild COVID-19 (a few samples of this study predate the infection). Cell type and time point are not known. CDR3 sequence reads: CASSRDSGNIQYF. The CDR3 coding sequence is TGTGCCAGCAGCCGCGACAGTGGAAACATTCAGTACTTC.